This passage covers 20 T cell receptor beta chains from one sample sequenced in a study of blood T cell repertoires in COVID-19. Sequenced by immunoSEQ multiplex PCR; TCRdb stores in-frame clones only, minus some. The top ten hold around 12% of the sample, which has fewer than 250,000 clones, roughly 80% seen once. The sequenced sample consisted of peripheral blood. These receptors all stem from a woman aged 50 to 65 with acute or convalescent COVID-19.

The CDR3 protein is CASSLEGSWSGSPLHF. CDR3 nucleotide sequence: TGTGCCAGCAGCTTGGAAGGATCCTGGTCGGGGTCACCCCTCCACTTT. This sequence joins TRBV5-5 and TRBJ1-6; D gene ambiguous. The CDR3 has 16 residues. Per germline, CDR1 SGHKS and CDR2 YYEKEE (reference sequence). Trimming removed 0 bases from V and 10 bases from J, with 17 bases in between.

The CDR3 reads CSASTGAKGYTF. The CDR3 bases are TGCAGTGCTAGTACAGGGGCAAAGGGCTACACCTTC. The chain employs TRBV20-1 and TRBJ1-2; TRBD1 agrees at 7 bases. The J segment lost 8 bases and the V segment lost 3 bases, leaving 6 bases of the junction unmatched. The germline gives CDR1 DFQATT, CDR2 SNEGSKA (reference sequence). CDR3 length: 12 residues.

V and J are TRBV5-4 and TRBJ1-2; D is unclear. The V gene's germline CDR1 is SGHNT and CDR2 YYREEE (reference sequence). The CDR3 loop spans 16 amino acids. The germline V and J ends were trimmed by 3 bases and 2 bases, with 17 bases remaining between them. CDR3 protein: CASSSETVALNYGYTF. CDR3 nucleotides: TGTGCCAGCAGCTCGGAAACGGTAGCCCTCAACTATGGCTACACCTTC.

This rearrangement joins TRBV19 to TRBJ2-7; TRBD2 matches 8 bases. The CDR3 has 16 residues. CDR1 is LNHDA and CDR2 is SQIVND in the germline V gene (reference sequence). The V and J ends lost 4 bases and 2 bases, in that order; junction bases with no gene match: 10. DNA of the CDR3: TGTGCCAGTAGTACCCCCGGGACTAGGGCGACCTACGAGCAGTACTTC. This sequence encodes CASSTPGTRATYEQYF. The variable domain in full, with the rest retrieved from reference TRBV19 and TRBJ2-7, is DGGITQSPKYLFRKEGQNVTLSCEQNLNHDAMYWYRQDPGQGLRLIYYSQIVNDFQKGDIAEGYSVSREKKESFPLTVTSAQKNPTAFYLCASSTPGTRATYEQYFGPGTRLTVT.

V usage is TRBV6-6 and J usage is TRBJ1-1; D not certain. V dropped 5 bases and J dropped 2 bases, with 18 bases sitting between them. Germline lookup yields CDR1 MNHNY and CDR2 SVGAGI (reference sequence). CDR3 length: 16 amino acids. The CDR3 protein is CASSRPQPGGNTEAFF. The CDR3 nucleotides are TGTGCCAGCAGTCGACCGCAACCGGGTGGAAACACTGAAGCTTTCTTT.

The rearrangement uses TRBV6-5 and TRBJ2-7; 7 bases are shared with TRBD1. The germline CDR1 and CDR2 sequences are MNHEY and SVGAGI. The CDR3 totals 14 residues. Trimming removed 8 bases from V and 6 bases from J; junction bases left unmatched: 13. CDR3 sequence: CASREQGTRPEQYF. The CDR3 DNA reads TGTGCCAGCCGGGAACAGGGGACCAGACCCGAGCAGTACTTC.

This CDR3 reads CASSNRGVSYEQYF. CDR3 nucleotides: TGTGCCAGCAGTAACAGGGGGGTCTCCTACGAGCAGTACTTC. The V gene is TRBV2, the J gene TRBJ2-7; 8 nucleotides line up with TRBD1. This CDR3 is 14 amino acids long. Trimming at V came to 5 bases and at J to 0 bases, leaving 3 bases not matched to a gene. Germline CDR1 SNHLY, CDR2 FYNNEI.

The genes are TRBV6-5 and TRBJ1-2; TRBD1 agrees at 12 bases. Germline V gene lookup returns CDR1 MNHEY and CDR2 SVGAGI. The CDR3 contains 15 residues. V lost 7 bases to trimming and J lost 4 bases; unmatched junction nucleotides: 7. This CDR3 is CASTSGTGGAYGYTF. CDR3 nucleotides: TGTGCCAGCACTTCAGGGACAGGGGGCGCCTATGGCTACACCTTC.

The rearrangement joins TRBV7-8 to TRBJ2-3; 8 bases align to TRBD1. There are 16 residues in the CDR3. V gave up 1 base and J gave up 3 bases; unmatched junction bases: 6. In germline, CDR1 is SGHVS, CDR2 FQNEAQ. The CDR3 region has the DNA TGTGCCAGCAGCTTAGGTGGGACAGGAAGAACAGATACGCAGTATTTT. It specifies CASSLGGTGRTDTQYF.

V and J are TRBV6-2 or TRBV6-3 and TRBJ2-7; 9 nucleotides match TRBD2. The CDR3 runs 17 residues. Germline values: CDR1 MNHEY, CDR2 SVGEGT. Losses at the gene ends were 2 bases for V and 1 base for J; bases not matched to a gene: 9. CDR3: CASSYHLAGAISYEQYF. The CDR3 DNA reads TGTGCCAGCAGTTACCACTTAGCGGGGGCGATATCCTACGAGCAGTACTTC.

The V gene is TRBV3-1 (or the pseudogene TRBV3-2), the J gene TRBJ2-3, with 11 positions matching TRBD1. Germline assignment: CDR1 LGHDT and CDR2 YNNKEL (reference sequence). J was trimmed by 1 base and V by 4 bases; bases with no gene match: 7. The CDR3 spans 17 residues. This CDR3 is CASSPLGQGAGTDTQYF. DNA for the CDR3: TGTGCCAGCAGCCCCCTAGGACAGGGGGCTGGCACAGATACGCAGTATTTT.

This rearrangement joins TRBV6-6 to TRBJ2-1; TRBD2 is a possible D gene (7 bases). Trimming pared 6 bases from V and 9 bases from J, leaving 21 bases between. This CDR3 is 15 amino acids long. Germline V CDR1 and CDR2: MNHNY, SVGAGI (reference sequence). CDR3 coding DNA: TGTGCCAGCAGCCCGAGTGCGGGAGAAGGGGGTGAGCAGTTCTTC. Translation: CASSPSAGEGGEQFF.

The rearrangement uses TRBV24-1 and TRBJ2-2; TRBD1 might be the D (5 bases). The germline V and J ends were trimmed by 4 bases and 4 bases, with 15 bases remaining between them. Germline CDR1 reads KGHDR; CDR2 reads SFDVKD. This CDR3 comprises 16 residues. The CDR3 bases are TGTGCCACCAGTGAGGCCGATGGGGCCTCCACCGGGGAGCTGTTTTTT. Residues: CATSEADGASTGELFF.

The chain links TRBV4-3 to TRBJ2-2; a possible D gene is TRBD2 (5 bases). V lost 2 bases, J lost 6 bases, and 13 bases lay in between. The CDR3 spans 15 residues. Germline V gene sequence: CDR1 LGHNA, CDR2 YSLEER. The DNA of the CDR3 is TGCGCCAGCAGCCAAACCAGCGGTTGGTCCGGGGAGCTGTTTTTT. Protein: CASSQTSGWSGELFF.

This clone was detected only once. The chain uses TRBV28 and TRBJ1-4, with D uncertain. There are 13 residues in the CDR3. Per germline, CDR1 MDHEN and CDR2 SYDVKM. Trimming shortened V by 6 bases and J by 4 bases, and 9 bases separated the two germline ends. The CDR3 is CASSPRSNEKLFF. DNA for the CDR3: TGTGCCAGCAGCCCAAGGAGTAATGAAAAACTGTTTTTT.

The chain links TRBV7-8 to TRBJ1-3, with D perhaps TRBD1 (5 bases). V was clipped by 5 bases and J by 1 base, with 15 bases between them. The CDR3 spans 16 residues. CDR1 and CDR2 from the germline V gene are SGHVS and FQNEAQ. CDR3 region: CASSVDMAGSGNTIYF. In DNA form, the CDR3 reads TGTGCCAGCAGCGTGGACATGGCCGGGTCTGGAAACACCATATATTTT.

J is TRBJ1-1 and V is TRBV2, with 8 nucleotides matching TRBD1. V lost 4 bases and J lost 3; bases outside the gene matches: 4. The CDR3 is 14 residues long. Germline values: CDR1 SNHLY, CDR2 FYNNEI. Here the CDR3 reads CASSVRQGYTEAFF. CDR3 in DNA: TGTGCCAGCAGTGTAAGACAGGGGTACACTGAAGCTTTCTTT.

This clone was seen more than once but under ten times. This rearrangement joins TRBV6-5 to TRBJ1-6; 7 bases align to TRBD1. The CDR3 length is 14 residues. V was pared by 5 bases and J by 10 bases, with 8 bases of the junction left unmatched. CDR1 is MNHEY, CDR2 SVGAGI, per germline. Here the CDR3 DNA reads TGTGCCAGCAGTATTGGACAGGTCACGTCACCCCTCCACTTT. Protein sequence: CASSIGQVTSPLHF.

The CDR3 DNA reads TGTGCCAGCAGTTCCTACGGTGGCTACACCTTC. Translated: CASSSYGGYTF. The J gene is TRBJ1-2, the V gene TRBV6-5; no clear D gene. CDR1 MNHEY and CDR2 SVGAGI come from the germline V gene. The CDR3 loop spans 11 amino acids. The V end was cut by 4 bases, the J end by 7 bases, with 7 bases between.

The chain employs TRBV30 and TRBJ2-1; D is possibly TRBD1 (6 bases). Germline V gives CDR1 GTSNPN, CDR2 SVGIG (reference sequence). This CDR3 spans 13 amino acids. V was pared by 0 bases and J by 13 bases, with 16 bases between. CDR3 protein: CAWSVVPRQDQFF. Written as DNA, the CDR3 is TGTGCCTGGAGTGTAGTCCCGCGACAGGATCAGTTCTTC. The variable domain in full, with the rest retrieved from reference TRBV30 and TRBJ2-1, is SQTIHQWPATLVQPVGSPLSLECTVEGTSNPNLYWYRQAAGRGLQLLFYSVGIGQISSEVPQNLSASRPQDRQFILSSKKLLLSDSGFYLCAWSVVPRQDQFFGPGTRLTVL.